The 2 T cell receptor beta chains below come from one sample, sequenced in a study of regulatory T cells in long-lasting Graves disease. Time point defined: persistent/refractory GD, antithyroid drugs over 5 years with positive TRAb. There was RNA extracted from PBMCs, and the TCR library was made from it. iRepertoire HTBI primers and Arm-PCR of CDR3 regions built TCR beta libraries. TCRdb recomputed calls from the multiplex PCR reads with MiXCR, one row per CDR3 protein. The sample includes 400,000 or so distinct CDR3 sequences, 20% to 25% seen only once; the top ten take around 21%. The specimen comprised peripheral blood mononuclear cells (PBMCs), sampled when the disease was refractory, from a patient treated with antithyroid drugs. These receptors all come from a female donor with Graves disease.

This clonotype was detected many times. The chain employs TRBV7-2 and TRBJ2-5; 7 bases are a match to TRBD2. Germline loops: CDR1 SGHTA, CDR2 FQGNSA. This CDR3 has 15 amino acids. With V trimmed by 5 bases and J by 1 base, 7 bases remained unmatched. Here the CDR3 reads CASSVMASGQETQYF. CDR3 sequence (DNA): TGTGCCAGCAGCGTAATGGCTAGCGGCCAAGAGACCCAGTACTTC.

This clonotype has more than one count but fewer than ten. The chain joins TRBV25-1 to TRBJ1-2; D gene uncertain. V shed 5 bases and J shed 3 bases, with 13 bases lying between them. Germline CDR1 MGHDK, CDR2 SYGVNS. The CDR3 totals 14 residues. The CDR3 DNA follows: TGTGCCAGCAGTTGGAGTTTCGCCTACTATGGCTACACCTTC. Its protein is CASSWSFAYYGYTF.